Shown below are 4 T cell receptor beta chains from a single sample sequenced in a study of blood T cell repertoires in COVID-19. Profiling relied on immunoSEQ multiplex PCR, and the TCRdb table lists in-frame clones only, not all of them. The table includes 250,000 to 350,000 clones, about 90% detected once. The source material was peripheral blood. Receptor source: a man aged 18 to 29 with active or convalescent COVID-19.

The rearrangement joins TRBV18 to TRBJ1-4, with D perhaps matching TRBD1 (5 bases). Per the germline V gene, CDR1 is KGHSH and CDR2 is LQKENI. The V end lost 8 bases, the J end lost 0 bases, and 10 bases lay between the germline ends. The CDR3 has 14 amino acids. The CDR3 nucleotides read TGTGCCAGCGCGGAGACAGCAACTAATGAAAAACTGTTTTTT. Residues: CASAETATNEKLFF.

This clone was observed a single time. The V and J genes are TRBV9 and TRBJ1-5, with unresolved D. The CDR3 is 14 residues long. In germline, CDR1 is SGDLS, CDR2 YYNGEE. V lost 4 bases and J 2 bases, leaving 10 bases between the germline ends. The CDR3 region is CASSLSSGNQPQHF. The CDR3 nucleotides read TGTGCCAGCAGCTTGTCTTCTGGCAATCAGCCCCAGCATTTT.

Only a few counts were recorded for this clone. The chain links TRBV10-1 to TRBJ1-1, with TRBD1 matching over 7 bases. Germline V gene lookup returns CDR1 WNHNN and CDR2 SYGVQD (reference sequence). The CDR3 consists of 14 residues. V shed 11 bases and J 1 base; nucleotides not matched to a gene: 10. The CDR3 sequence: CADMQYRGNTEAFF. CDR3 DNA: TGCGCCGACATGCAGTACAGGGGGAACACTGAAGCTTTCTTT.

The chain couples TRBV7-6 to TRBJ2-3; tentative D call: TRBD1 (5 bases). Trimming removed 1 base from V and 1 base from J, with 9 bases in between. The CDR3 totals 15 residues. Germline assignment: CDR1 SGHVS and CDR2 FNYEAQ. The CDR3 protein is CASSLVVGGTDTQYF. The DNA of the CDR3 is TGTGCCAGCAGCTTAGTTGTAGGGGGCACAGATACGCAGTATTTT.